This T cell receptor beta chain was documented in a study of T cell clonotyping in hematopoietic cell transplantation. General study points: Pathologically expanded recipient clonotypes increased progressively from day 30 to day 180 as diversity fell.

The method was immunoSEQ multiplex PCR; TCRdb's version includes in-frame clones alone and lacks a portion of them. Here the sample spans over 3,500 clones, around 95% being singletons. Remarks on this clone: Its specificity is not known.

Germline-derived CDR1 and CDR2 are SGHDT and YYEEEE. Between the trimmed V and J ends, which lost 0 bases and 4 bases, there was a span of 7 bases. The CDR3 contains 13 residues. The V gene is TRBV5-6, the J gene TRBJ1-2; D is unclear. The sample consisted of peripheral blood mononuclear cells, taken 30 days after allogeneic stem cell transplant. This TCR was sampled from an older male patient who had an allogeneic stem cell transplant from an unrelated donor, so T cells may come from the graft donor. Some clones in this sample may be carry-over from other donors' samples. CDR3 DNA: TGTGCCAGCAGCTTGGGAACCACCTATGGCTACACCTTC. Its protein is CASSLGTTYGYTF.